The clone carrying this T cell receptor (beta chain) has just one count. Method: immunoSEQ multiplex PCR; TCRdb's copy keeps in-frame clones and lacks some. The sample lists 150,000 to 200,000 clones; roughly 89% were seen once. Trimming cost V 6 bases and J 5 bases; bases outside gene matches: 7. The CDR3 extends over 14 amino acids. CDR1 is SGHRS, CDR2 YFSETQ, per germline. The data originate from a study of control samples from healthy donors and cancer patients. The sample consisted of blood. The source of this sequence is a woman aged 45-65 years in good health. The V call is TRBV5-1, the J call TRBJ2-7, with 11 bases that match TRBD1. CDR3 residues: CASTRGTGGDEQYF. In nucleotides, the CDR3 is TGCGCCAGCACGCGAGGGACAGGGGGAGACGAGCAGTACTTC. Filled out from reference TRBV5-1 and TRBJ2-7, the complete variable domain reads KAGVTQTPRYLIKTRGQQVTLSCSPISGHRSVSWYQQTPGQGLQFLFEYFSETQRNKGNFPGRFSGRQFSNSRSEMNVSTLELGDSALYLCASTRGTGGDEQYFGPGTRLTVT.